Listed below are T cell receptor beta chains from one sample, sequenced in a study of blood T cell repertoires in COVID-19. This table comes from immunoSEQ multiplex PCR, and its TCRdb copy is limited to in-frame clones, with some not included. The data show under 140,000 clones, with around 79% seen just once and 16% held by the top ten. The sample comprised peripheral blood. The receptors stem from a woman aged 80 or older with active or convalescent COVID-19. Both conserved end residues are part of each CDR3. The D gene is left open where the match is weak. Size values are once, few and many counts, or a class for expanded clones, and some rows have none.

-	TRBD1	TRBV15	TRBJ2-7	TGTGCCACCAGCCCAAGACAGGGGAGCTCCTACGAGCAGTACTTC	CATSPRQGSSYEQYF
-	TRBD2	TRBV19	TRBJ2-1	TGTGCCAGTAGTATGGGGGGTAGGGGACTAGCGGGTTACAATGAGCAGTTCTTC	CASSMGGRGLAGYNEQFF
once	-	TRBV5-1	TRBJ2-5	TGCGCCAGCAGCTTGGAGGGGGAGACCCAGTACTTC	CASSLEGETQYF
-	-	TRBV28	TRBJ1-1	TGTGCCAGCAGTACTACGATCGAAGCTTTCTTT	CASSTTIEAFF
few	TRBD2	TRBV18	TRBJ2-1	TGTGCCAGCTCACAGACTAGCGGGGGCTCCTACAATGAGCAGTTCTTC	CASSQTSGGSYNEQFF
-	-	TRBV2	TRBJ2-1	TGTGCCAGCAGCCTTGGACGGGACTACAATGAGCAGTTCTTC	CASSLGRDYNEQFF
-	-	TRBV6-5	TRBJ1-2	TGTGCCAGCAGTATGGGCCGGGACATCGGCTACACCTTC	CASSMGRDIGYTF
-	TRBD1	TRBV3-1/TRBV3-2	TRBJ2-3	TGTGCCAGCAGCTCACACCTTAGGACAGGGGGGACAGATACGCAGTATTTT	CASSSHLRTGGTDTQYF
-	TRBD2	TRBV5-1	TRBJ2-6	TGCGCCAGCAGCTTAATGGCGGGGGTAGTATCTGGGGCCAACGTCCTGACTTTC	CASSLMAGVVSGANVLTF
-	TRBD1	TRBV29-1	TRBJ2-3	TGCAGCGAAACAGGGGGCGGGAGTACAGATACGCAGTATTTT	CSETGGGSTDTQYF
-	-	TRBV30	TRBJ1-1	TGTGCCTGGGGAAGGGGGAAAACTGAAGCTTTCTTT	CAWGRGKTEAFF
few	-	TRBV4-1	TRBJ2-3	TGCGCCAGCAGCCAAGATCCGGAGAATGGTGGGGATACGCAGTATTTT	CASSQDPENGGDTQYF
-	-	TRBV5-4	TRBJ2-7	TGTGCCAGCAGCTTAGGCCCCCCGGGAATCTCCTACGAGCAGTACTTC	CASSLGPPGISYEQYF
-	-	TRBV20-1	TRBJ1-2	TGCAGTTATCAGGGAGGCTATGGCTACACCTTC	CSYQGGYGYTF
few	TRBD2	TRBV7-9	TRBJ2-1	TGTGCCAGCAGCTTTACTAGCGTCGGTGAGCAGTTCTTC	CASSFTSVGEQFF
-	TRBD2	TRBV28	TRBJ2-3	TGTGCCAGCGCTAAGAAGCGGGAGATTACAGATACGCAGTATTTT	CASAKKREITDTQYF
many	-	TRBV6-1	TRBJ1-4	TGTGCCAGCAGTGAAGCCCCCCCCAGGGGATGGGAAAAACTGTTTTTT	CASSEAPPRGWEKLFF
-	-	TRBV25-1	TRBJ1-1	TGTGCCAGCAAGAGGGCGGGAAACACTGAAGCTTTCTTT	CASKRAGNTEAFF
-	-	TRBV6-5	TRBJ1-1	TGTGCCAGCAGGGGGAGGACTGGCGGCGGCACTGAAGCTTTCTTT	CASRGRTGGGTEAFF
-	-	TRBV6-5	TRBJ1-1	TGTGCCAGCAGTTACCCGGGGGGGAACACTGAAGCTTTCTTT	CASSYPGGNTEAFF
-	-	TRBV28	TRBJ2-7	TGTGCCACAAAGCGATACGAGCAGTACTTC	CATKRYEQYF
-	TRBD2	TRBV4-1	TRBJ2-2	TGCGCCAGCAGCCAAGAACCTGGGACTAGCGGGAGGGGCACCGGGGAGCTGTTTTTT	CASSQEPGTSGRGTGELFF
once	TRBD2	TRBV14	TRBJ2-3	TGTGCCAGCAGCCCGGGGACTAACACAGATACGCAGTATTTT	CASSPGTNTDTQYF
-	TRBD2	TRBV7-3	TRBJ2-3	TGTGCCAGCAGCTTAAGCGGGAGGGCCCCAGATACGCAGTATTTT	CASSLSGRAPDTQYF
-	TRBD1	TRBV6-6	TRBJ2-5	TGTGCCAGCAGTTACTTCGACAGGGGTCCGTTTGAGACCCAGTACTTC	CASSYFDRGPFETQYF
-	TRBD1	TRBV11-2	TRBJ2-1	TGTGCCAGCAGCCTAGTAGGGGGACAGGGAATGAATGAGCAGTTCTTC	CASSLVGGQGMNEQFF
-	TRBD1	TRBV28	TRBJ1-5	TGTGCCAGCAGTTTATTGGGGACAGAAAATTTGGCCCAGCATTTT	CASSLLGTENLAQHF
-	-	TRBV3-1/TRBV3-2	TRBJ2-3	TGTGCCAGCAGCCACGCGGGTAAAAATAGAGATACGCAGTATTTT	CASSHAGKNRDTQYF
-	-	TRBV5-1	TRBJ1-2	TGCGCCAGCAGCCCAGGAGGGGCTAACTATGGCTACACCTTC	CASSPGGANYGYTF
-	TRBD2	TRBV19	TRBJ2-1	TGTGCCAGTAGTGGACTAGCGGCAAGCTCCTACAATGAGCAGTTCTTC	CASSGLAASSYNEQFF
once	TRBD1	TRBV5-1	TRBJ2-5	TGCGCCAGCAGCTTGGGGACAGGGATGTACCAAGAGACCCAGTACTTC	CASSLGTGMYQETQYF
-	-	TRBV6-2/TRBV6-3	TRBJ2-1	TGTGCCAGCAGCCTGGGAGACAATGAGCAGTTCTTC	CASSLGDNEQFF
-	TRBD1	TRBV10-3	TRBJ1-2	TGTGCCATCAGTGAACAGGGGGGACATGGCTACACCTTC	CAISEQGGHGYTF
-	TRBD2	TRBV5-6	TRBJ2-5	TGTGCCAGCAGCTCCCGGGGACTATCGTACCAAGAGACCCAGTACTTC	CASSSRGLSYQETQYF
-	TRBD1	TRBV2	TRBJ1-6	TGTGCCAGCAGTACAGGGGATTCACCCCTCCACTTT	CASSTGDSPLHF
-	TRBD2	TRBV5-1	TRBJ2-5	TGCGCCAGCAGCCATACGAGGGGACTACTAAATTTCAAAGAGACCCAGTACTTC	CASSHTRGLLNFKETQYF
-	-	TRBV19	TRBJ2-7	TGTGCCAGTAGTATCCGCCGGGATACCTACGAGCAGTACTTC	CASSIRRDTYEQYF
-	TRBD2	TRBV4-1	TRBJ2-5	TGCGCCAGCAGCCAAGATTGGCTAGCGGGAGGAGGGGAGACCCAGTACTTC	CASSQDWLAGGGETQYF
-	-	TRBV7-2	TRBJ1-3	TGTGCCAGCAGCTTAGGTAGCTCTGGAAACACCATATATTTT	CASSLGSSGNTIYF
-	-	TRBV3-1/TRBV3-2	TRBJ2-5	TGTGCCAGCAGCCAAGATCCCGGGAAGGAGACCCAGTACTTC	CASSQDPGKETQYF
-	-	TRBV5-4	TRBJ1-1	TGTGCCAGCAGCTGGGACTTGAACACTGAAGCTTTCTTT	CASSWDLNTEAFF
-	TRBD2	TRBV9	TRBJ2-3	TGTGCCAGCAGCGTGGGGGGGAGCACAGATACGCAGTATTTT	CASSVGGSTDTQYF
few	TRBD1	TRBV7-9	TRBJ1-1	TGTGCCAGCAGACAACAGGGGGCGGTAGCCACTGAAGCTTTCTTT	CASRQQGAVATEAFF
-	TRBD1	TRBV5-1	TRBJ2-7	TGCGCCAGCAGCTGGGACAGGGGGACTGGAGAGCAGTACTTC	CASSWDRGTGEQYF
-	TRBD2	TRBV7-9	TRBJ2-5	TGTGCCAGCAGCCCCAGAGGTGTCGGCGGGAGTGGTGGAGAGACCCAGTACTTC	CASSPRGVGGSGGETQYF
-	TRBD2	TRBV6-2/TRBV6-3	TRBJ2-7	TGTGCCAGCAGTTACGGACTAGCGGGGCTGTACGAGCAGTACTTC	CASSYGLAGLYEQYF
few	-	TRBV19	TRBJ1-6	TGTGCCAGTAGTAAACGGGGGGTGAGGAATTCACCCCTCCACTTT	CASSKRGVRNSPLHF
-	TRBD2	TRBV6-6	TRBJ2-1	TGTGCCAGCAGTTACCCCATGGGACTAGCTTACAATGAGCAGTTCTTC	CASSYPMGLAYNEQFF
-	TRBD2	TRBV7-8	TRBJ2-7	TGTGCCAGCAGCTTAGCGGTACTAGCGGGAGCCTACGAGCAGTACTTC	CASSLAVLAGAYEQYF
-	-	TRBV2	TRBJ2-7	TGTGCCAGCAGGGAAGTGAGCGAGCAGTACTTC	CASREVSEQYF
few	-	TRBV30	TRBJ1-2	TGTGCCTGGAGGGGACACCGGCAGAGCTATGGCTACACCTTC	CAWRGHRQSYGYTF